One and the same sample provided the 6 T cell receptor beta chains below, sequenced in a study of CD4 T cells in relation to SARS-CoV-2 and coronaviruses listed by TCRdb under 2021. CD4+ T cells from unexposed donors were collected before the COVID-19 pandemic (2011-2018). The EasySep CD4+ T cell isolation kit was used to isolate CD4+ T cells once the cultures had run for approximately ten days. Library preparation employed the immunoSEQ multiplex PCR assay. The immuneACCESS repertoire file appears here via TCRdb, limited to in-frame rearrangements. These files lack a portion of the clones; in checked studies, under half of the deficit traces to unresolved V genes, and the cause of the others is not known. This sample is represented by about 24,000 clones; about 76% of them were singletons. Of the sample, 9.5% to 15% falls within the top ten clones. No antigens are known for them. What was sequenced was CD4+ T cells from PBMCs, cultured in vitro. The receptor source for this set is a human donor in good health.

The chain combines TRBV14 with TRBJ2-3; 9 bases line up with TRBD2. Germline V gene data show CDR1 as SGHDN and CDR2 as FVKESK. This CDR3 comprises 16 residues. J was trimmed by 0 bases and V by 5 bases; bases with no gene match: 6. The CDR3 nucleotides read TGTGCCAGCAGCGGCCTAGCGGGAACTAGCACAGATACGCAGTATTTT. This gives the protein CASSGLAGTSTDTQYF.

J is TRBJ1-2 and V is TRBV30; perhaps TRBD1 as D (6 bases). V gave up 6 bases and J gave up 4 bases, with 15 bases separating them. Germline assignment: CDR1 GTSNPN and CDR2 SVGIG (reference sequence). There are 13 residues in the CDR3. The CDR3 sequence: CACSLPTGYGYTF. The CDR3, as DNA: TGTGCCTGCAGTCTCCCGACAGGCTATGGCTACACCTTC. Variable domain in full (rest from reference TRBV30 and TRBJ1-2): SQTIHQWPATLVQPVGSPLSLECTVEGTSNPNLYWYRQAAGRGLQLLFYSVGIGQISSEVPQNLSASRPQDRQFILSSKKLLLSDSGFYLCACSLPTGYGYTFGSGTRLTVV.

The chain joins TRBV19 to TRBJ2-1; D possibly matches TRBD1 or TRBD2 (7 bases each). Per the germline V gene, CDR1 is LNHDA and CDR2 is SQIVND (reference sequence). The CDR3 consists of 17 residues. The V gene lost 7 bases and the J gene lost 1 base, with 20 bases spanning the gap. This chain's CDR3 is CASKRGTAGQSYNEQFF. The CDR3 coding sequence is TGTGCCAGTAAGAGGGGGACAGCGGGACAGTCCTACAATGAGCAGTTCTTC.

This chain connects TRBV9 to TRBJ2-2; no definite D call. V gave up 4 bases and J gave up 6 bases, with 13 bases separating them. Germline lookup yields CDR1 SGDLS and CDR2 YYNGEE. The CDR3 is 14 residues long. For the CDR3, the DNA is TGTGCCAGCAGCCATGAATGGGATCCCGGGGAGCTGTTTTTT. Translation: CASSHEWDPGELFF.

V usage is TRBV6-5 and J usage is TRBJ1-2; TRBD1 matches at 7 bases. The length of the CDR3 is 14 residues. CDR1 is MNHEY, CDR2 SVGAGI, per germline. Trimming removed 7 bases from V and 7 bases from J; junction bases left unmatched: 12. DNA of the CDR3: TGTGCCAGCACTAAAGGACAGGTCGGAGTTGGCTACACCTTC. This encodes CASTKGQVGVGYTF.

V and J are TRBV10-1 and TRBJ2-2, with TRBD1 matching over 7 bases. The trim removed 5 bases at V and 1 base at J, leaving 1 base unmatched. From germline, CDR1 is WNHNN and CDR2 SYGVQD (reference sequence). The CDR3 is 14 residues long. CDR3 amino acids: CASSWTGNTGELFF. Here the CDR3 DNA reads TGCGCCAGCAGTTGGACAGGGAACACCGGGGAGCTGTTTTTT.